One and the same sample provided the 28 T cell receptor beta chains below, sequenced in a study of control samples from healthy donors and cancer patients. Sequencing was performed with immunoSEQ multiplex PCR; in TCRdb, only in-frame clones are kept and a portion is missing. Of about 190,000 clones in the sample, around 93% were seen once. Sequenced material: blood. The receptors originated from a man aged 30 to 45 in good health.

CDR3 DNA: TGCAGCGTTGTTGAGGACAATGAGCAGTTCTTC. This encodes CSVVEDNEQFF. The J gene is TRBJ2-1, the V gene TRBV29-1; no reliable D call. Germline loops: CDR1 SQVTM, CDR2 ANQGSEA. The V and J ends lost 4 bases and 5 bases respectively, with 6 bases between them. This CDR3 is built from 11 residues.

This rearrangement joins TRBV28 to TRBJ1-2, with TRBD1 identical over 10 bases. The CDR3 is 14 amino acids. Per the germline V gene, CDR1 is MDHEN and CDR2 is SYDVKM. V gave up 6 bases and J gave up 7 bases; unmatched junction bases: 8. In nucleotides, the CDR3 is TGTGCCAGCAGCATTGGACAGGGGGACTCTGGCTACACCTTC. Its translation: CASSIGQGDSGYTF.

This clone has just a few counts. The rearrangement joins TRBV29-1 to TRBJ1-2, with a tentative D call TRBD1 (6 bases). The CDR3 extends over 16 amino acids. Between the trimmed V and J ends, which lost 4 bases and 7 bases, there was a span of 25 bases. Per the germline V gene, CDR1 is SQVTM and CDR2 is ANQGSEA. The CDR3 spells CSVVVGGSGRGGGYTF. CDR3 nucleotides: TGCAGCGTTGTTGTAGGGGGTTCCGGCCGGGGCGGTGGCTACACCTTC.

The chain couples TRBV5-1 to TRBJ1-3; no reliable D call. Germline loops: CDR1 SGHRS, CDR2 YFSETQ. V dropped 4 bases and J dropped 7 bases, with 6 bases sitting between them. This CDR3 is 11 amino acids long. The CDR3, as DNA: TGCGCCAGCAGCGAGCAGAACACCATATATTTT. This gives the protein CASSEQNTIYF.

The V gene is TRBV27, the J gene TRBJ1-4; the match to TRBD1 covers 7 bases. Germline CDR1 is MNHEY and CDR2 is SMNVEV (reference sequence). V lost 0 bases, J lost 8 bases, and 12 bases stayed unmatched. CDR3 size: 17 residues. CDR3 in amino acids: CASSLSAGTARGEKLFF. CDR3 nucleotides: TGTGCCAGCAGTTTATCAGCCGGGACAGCCCGAGGGGAAAAACTGTTTTTT.

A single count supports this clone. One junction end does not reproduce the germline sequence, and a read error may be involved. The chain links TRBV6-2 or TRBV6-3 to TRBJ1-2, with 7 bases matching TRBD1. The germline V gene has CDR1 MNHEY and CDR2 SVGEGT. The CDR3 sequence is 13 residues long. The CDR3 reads CASSTRQGLNLAF. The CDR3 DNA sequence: TGTGCCAGCAGTACCCGACAGGGTTTAAATCTCGCCTTC.

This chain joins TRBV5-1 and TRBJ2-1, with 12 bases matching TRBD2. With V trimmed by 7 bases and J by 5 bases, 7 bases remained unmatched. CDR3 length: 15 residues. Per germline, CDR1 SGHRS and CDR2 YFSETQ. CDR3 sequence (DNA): TGCGCCAGCTCAGGGGGGACTAGCGGGCACAATGAGCAGTTCTTC. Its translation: CASSGGTSGHNEQFF. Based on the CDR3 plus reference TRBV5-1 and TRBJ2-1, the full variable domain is KAGVTQTPRYLIKTRGQQVTLSCSPISGHRSVSWYQQTPGQGLQFLFEYFSETQRNKGNFPGRFSGRQFSNSRSEMNVSTLELGDSALYLCASSGGTSGHNEQFFGPGTRLTVL.

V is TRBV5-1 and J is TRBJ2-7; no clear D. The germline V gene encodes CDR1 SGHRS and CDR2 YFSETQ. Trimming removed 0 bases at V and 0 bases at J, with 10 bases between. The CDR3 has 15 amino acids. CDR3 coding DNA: TGCGCCAGCAGCTTGGCTCAGGCAAGCTCCTACGAGCAGTACTTC. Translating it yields CASSLAQASSYEQYF.

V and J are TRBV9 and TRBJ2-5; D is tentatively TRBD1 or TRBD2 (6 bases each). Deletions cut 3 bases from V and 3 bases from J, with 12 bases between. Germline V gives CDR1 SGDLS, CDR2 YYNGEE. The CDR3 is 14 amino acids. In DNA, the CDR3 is TGTGCCAGCAGCGAATCGGGGGCCAAAGAGACCCAGTACTTC. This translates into CASSESGAKETQYF.

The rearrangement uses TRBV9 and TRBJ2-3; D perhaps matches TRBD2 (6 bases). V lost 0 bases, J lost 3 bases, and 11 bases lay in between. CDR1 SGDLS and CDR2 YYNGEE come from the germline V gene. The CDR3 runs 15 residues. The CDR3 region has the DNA TGTGCCAGCAGCGTAGACCTCGGGGGAACAGATACGCAGTATTTT. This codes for CASSVDLGGTDTQYF. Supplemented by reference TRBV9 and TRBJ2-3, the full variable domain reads DSGVTQTPKHLITATGQRVTLRCSPRSGDLSVYWYQQSLDQGLQFLIQYYNGEERAKGNILERFSAQQFPDLHSELNLSSLELGDSALYFCASSVDLGGTDTQYFGPGTRLTVL.

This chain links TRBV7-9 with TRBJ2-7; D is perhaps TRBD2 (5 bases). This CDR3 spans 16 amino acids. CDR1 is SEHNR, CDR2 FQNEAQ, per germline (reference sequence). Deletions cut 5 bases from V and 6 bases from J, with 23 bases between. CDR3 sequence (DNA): TGTGCCAGCAGCCCGCCCGACGTAGCGAGGACTGGCGAGCAGTACTTC. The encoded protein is CASSPPDVARTGEQYF. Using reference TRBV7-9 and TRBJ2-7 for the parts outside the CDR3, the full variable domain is DTGVSQNPRHKITKRGQNVTFRCDPISEHNRLYWYRQTLGQGPEFLTYFQNEAQLEKSRLLSDRFSAERPKGSFSTLEIQRTEQGDSAMYLCASSPPDVARTGEQYFGPGTRLTVT.

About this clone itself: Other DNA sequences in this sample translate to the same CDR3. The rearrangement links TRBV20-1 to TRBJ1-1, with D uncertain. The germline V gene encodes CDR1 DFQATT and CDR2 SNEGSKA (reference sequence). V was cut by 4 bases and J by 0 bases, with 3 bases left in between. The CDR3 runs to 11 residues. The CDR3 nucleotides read TGCAGTGCTACGGTGAACACTGAAGCTTTCTTT. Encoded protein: CSATVNTEAFF.

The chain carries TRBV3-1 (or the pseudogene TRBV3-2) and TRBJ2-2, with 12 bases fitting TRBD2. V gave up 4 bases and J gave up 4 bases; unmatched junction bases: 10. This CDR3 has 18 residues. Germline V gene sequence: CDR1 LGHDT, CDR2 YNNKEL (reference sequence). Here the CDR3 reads CASSRLAGVSGSTGELFF. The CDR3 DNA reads TGTGCCAGCAGCCGACTAGCGGGGGTTTCGGGGAGCACCGGGGAGCTGTTTTTT.

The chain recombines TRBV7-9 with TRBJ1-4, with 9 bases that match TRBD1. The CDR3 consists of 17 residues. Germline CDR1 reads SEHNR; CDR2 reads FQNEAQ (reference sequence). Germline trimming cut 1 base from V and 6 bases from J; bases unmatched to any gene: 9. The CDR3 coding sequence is TGTGCCAGCAGCTTAGGGGACAGGGTAGGGGCGGATGAAAAACTGTTTTTT. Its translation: CASSLGDRVGADEKLFF. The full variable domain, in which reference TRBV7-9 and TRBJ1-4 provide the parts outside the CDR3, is DTGVSQNPRHKITKRGQNVTFRCDPISEHNRLYWYRQTLGQGPEFLTYFQNEAQLEKSRLLSDRFSAERPKGSFSTLEIQRTEQGDSAMYLCASSLGDRVGADEKLFFGSGTQLSVL.

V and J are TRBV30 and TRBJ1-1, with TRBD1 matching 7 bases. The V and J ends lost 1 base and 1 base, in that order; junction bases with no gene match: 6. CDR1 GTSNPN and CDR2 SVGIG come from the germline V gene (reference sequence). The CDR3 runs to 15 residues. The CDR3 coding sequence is TGTGCCTGGAGTGGAACGGACAGGTCGAACACTGAAGCTTTCTTT. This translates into CAWSGTDRSNTEAFF.

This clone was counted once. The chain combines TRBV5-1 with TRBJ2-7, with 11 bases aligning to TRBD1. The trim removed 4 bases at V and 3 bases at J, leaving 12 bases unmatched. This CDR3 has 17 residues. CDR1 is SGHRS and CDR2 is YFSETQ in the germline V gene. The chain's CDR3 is CASSHGTGGRLNYEQYF. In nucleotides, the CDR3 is TGCGCCAGCAGCCACGGGACAGGGGGTCGGTTGAACTACGAGCAGTACTTC.

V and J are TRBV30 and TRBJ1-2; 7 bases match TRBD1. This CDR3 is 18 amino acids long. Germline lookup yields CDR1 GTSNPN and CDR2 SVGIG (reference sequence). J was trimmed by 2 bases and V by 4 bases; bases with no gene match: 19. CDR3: CAWIPTNRGRNKNYGYTF. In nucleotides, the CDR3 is TGTGCCTGGATACCGACCAACAGGGGACGAAACAAAAACTATGGCTACACCTTC.

In nucleotides, the CDR3 is TGTGCCTGGGCAGCCTTGGGGGGCGGCATATACCGGGGTGGAAACACCATATATTTT. The encoded protein is CAWAALGGGIYRGGNTIYF. This chain links TRBV30 with TRBJ1-3; D perhaps matches TRBD1 (6 bases). The CDR3 extends over 19 amino acids. V lost 5 bases and J lost 3, with 29 bases in between. Germline V lookup: CDR1 GTSNPN, CDR2 SVGIG (reference sequence).

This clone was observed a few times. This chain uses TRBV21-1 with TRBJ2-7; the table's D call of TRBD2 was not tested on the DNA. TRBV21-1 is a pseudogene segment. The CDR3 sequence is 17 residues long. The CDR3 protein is CASSKEGGRGSSYEQYF. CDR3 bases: TGTGCCAGCAGCAAAGAAGGAGGGCGGGGTAGCTCCTACGAGCAGTACTTC.

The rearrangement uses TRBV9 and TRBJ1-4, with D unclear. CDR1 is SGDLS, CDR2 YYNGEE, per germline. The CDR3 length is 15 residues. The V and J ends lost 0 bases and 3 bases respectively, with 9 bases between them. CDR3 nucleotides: TGTGCCAGCAGCGTAGGGGGTCGGCCTAATGAAAAACTGTTTTTT. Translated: CASSVGGRPNEKLFF. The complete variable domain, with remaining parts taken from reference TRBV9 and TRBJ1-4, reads DSGVTQTPKHLITATGQRVTLRCSPRSGDLSVYWYQQSLDQGLQFLIQYYNGEERAKGNILERFSAQQFPDLHSELNLSSLELGDSALYFCASSVGGRPNEKLFFGSGTQLSVL.

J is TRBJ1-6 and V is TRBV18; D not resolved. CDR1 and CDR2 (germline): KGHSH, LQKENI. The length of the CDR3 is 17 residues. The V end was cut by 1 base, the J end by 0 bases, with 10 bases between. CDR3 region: CASSPQGRSSYNSPLHF. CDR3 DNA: TGTGCCAGCTCACCACAGGGCCGCAGCTCCTATAATTCACCCCTCCACTTT.

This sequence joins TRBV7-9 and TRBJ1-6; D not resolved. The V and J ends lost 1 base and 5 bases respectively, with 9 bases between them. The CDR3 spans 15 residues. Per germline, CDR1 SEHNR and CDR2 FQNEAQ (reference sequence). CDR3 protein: CASSLVAVDNSPLHF. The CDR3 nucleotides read TGTGCCAGCAGCTTAGTGGCGGTGGATAATTCACCCCTCCACTTT.

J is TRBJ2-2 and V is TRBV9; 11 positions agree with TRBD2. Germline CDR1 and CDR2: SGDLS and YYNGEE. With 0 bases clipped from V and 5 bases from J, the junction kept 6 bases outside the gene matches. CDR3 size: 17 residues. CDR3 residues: CASSVELAGDKTGELFF. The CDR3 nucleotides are TGTGCCAGCAGCGTAGAACTAGCGGGGGATAAAACCGGGGAGCTGTTTTTT.

CDR3: CASSSSGTDYGYTF. CDR3 sequence (DNA): TGTGCCAGCAGCTCGTCCGGGACAGACTATGGCTACACCTTC. V is TRBV5-4 and J is TRBJ1-2; 7 bases fit TRBD1. With 3 bases clipped from V and 3 bases from J, the junction kept 5 bases outside the gene matches. CDR1 and CDR2 (germline): SGHNT, YYREEE (reference sequence). The CDR3 covers 14 residues. Full variable domain (missing parts from reference TRBV5-4 and TRBJ1-2): ETGVTQSPTHLIKTRGQQVTLRCSSQSGHNTVSWYQQALGQGPQFIFQYYREEENGRGNFPPRFSGLQFPNYSSELNVNALELDDSALYLCASSSSGTDYGYTFGSGTRLTVV.

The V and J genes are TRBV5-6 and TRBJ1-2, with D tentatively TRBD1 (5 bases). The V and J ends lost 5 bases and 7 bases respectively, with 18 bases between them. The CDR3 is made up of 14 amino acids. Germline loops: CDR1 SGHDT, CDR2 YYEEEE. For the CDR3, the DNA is TGTGCCAGCAGGTCGCAGGGAGGGATCGTTGGCTACACCTTC. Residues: CASRSQGGIVGYTF. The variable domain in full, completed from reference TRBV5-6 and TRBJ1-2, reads DAGVTQSPTHLIKTRGQQVTLRCSPKSGHDTVSWYQQALGQGPQFIFQYYEEEERQRGNFPDRFSGHQFPNYSSELNVNALLLGDSALYLCASRSQGGIVGYTFGSGTRLTVV.

The CDR3 spells CASSLGAASYNEQFF. The DNA for the CDR3 is TGCGCCAGCAGCTTGGGGGCGGCCTCCTACAATGAGCAGTTCTTC. The chain recombines TRBV5-1 with TRBJ2-1; D is unresolved. This CDR3 spans 15 amino acids. The germline V and J ends were trimmed by 0 bases and 0 bases, with 7 bases remaining between them. Germline V lookup: CDR1 SGHRS, CDR2 YFSETQ.

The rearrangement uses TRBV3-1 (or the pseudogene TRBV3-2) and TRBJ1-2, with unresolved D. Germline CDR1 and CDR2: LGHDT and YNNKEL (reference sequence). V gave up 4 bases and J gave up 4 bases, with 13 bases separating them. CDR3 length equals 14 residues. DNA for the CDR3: TGTGCCAGCAGCCCGCTAATTTCTGTCTATGGCTACACCTTC. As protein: CASSPLISVYGYTF.

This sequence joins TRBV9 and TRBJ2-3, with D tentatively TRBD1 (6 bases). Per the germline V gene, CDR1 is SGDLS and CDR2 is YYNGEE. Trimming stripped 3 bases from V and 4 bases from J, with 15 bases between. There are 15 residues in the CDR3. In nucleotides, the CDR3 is TGTGCCAGCAGCGCCGGGACACTGGGAGCAGATACGCAGTATTTT. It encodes CASSAGTLGADTQYF.